This TCR beta chain was sequenced for a study of OX40 agonist ivuxolimab in advanced cancers. Regarding the research as a whole: Ivuxolimab, which targeted the costimulatory receptor OX40 (CD134), was an agonistic, fully human IgG2 monoclonal antibody. A male proportion of roughly 80% and a mean age of approximately 60 years, ranging from roughly 23 to 79, were recorded for the dose-escalation cohort. Peripheral TCRbeta sequencing was intended to test whether TCR sequence diversity was altered and clonal T-cell expansion was caused by ivuxolimab. The paper describes the monotherapy dose-escalation part (N of about 54 patients) of the phase I trial of ivuxolimab. Partial responses occurred in three dose-escalation patients: two with cutaneous melanoma and one with hepatocellular carcinoma. Intravenous ivuxolimab was administered to patients every 2 weeks at six dose levels: 0.01, 0.1, 0.3, 1.5, 3 and 10 mg/kg. Prior anti-PD-1, anti-PD-L1 or anti-CTLA-4 therapy was permitted, and roughly two fifths of dose-escalation patients had received checkpoint inhibitors. Of the roughly 52 dose-escalation patients, hepatocellular carcinoma was present in around 20, melanoma in approximately 15, renal cell carcinoma in 9 and head and neck cancer in 9. Study-level results and caveats: Clonal expansion of both CD4+ and CD8+ blood T cells was observed from baseline to week 6 at doses 0.1 to 3.0 mg/kg. On average, CD8+ T cells showed more expanded clones than CD4+ T cells after ivuxolimab. Low levels of normalized T-cell clonal expansion were also shown by some nonresponding patients. In partial responders in the 0.1-3.0 mg/kg groups, normalized peripheral clonal expansion was found to be among the lowest, especially among CD8+ T cells. The antigen specificity of the clonally expanded peripheral T cells was not determined.

V lost 8 bases and J lost 3 bases; the stretch between them is 6 bases long. The CDR3 goes from the cysteine to the phenylalanine over 11 residues. Only the CDR3 portion is preserved as DNA: 33 bases, with reading frame beginning at the first base. Looking up the germline V gene yields CDR1 MDHEN and CDR2 SYDVKM. Patients with a history of autoimmune disease or receiving systemic immunosuppression were excluded from the trial. Peripheral blood for TCR sequencing was collected from all dose cohorts at baseline, on cycle 4 day 1, and on cycle 7 day 1. Samples were obtained from an open-label, multicenter, first-in-human phase I dose-escalation trial of ivuxolimab. The trial enrolled adults with locally advanced or metastatic head and neck squamous cell, hepatocellular, melanoma or renal cell carcinoma. Before TCR sequencing, CD4+ and CD8+ T cells were separately sorted from peripheral blood. Genomic DNA was isolated from the sorted cells so that the TCRbeta CDR3 region could be sequenced. The immunoSEQ Assay was used for sequencing of TCRbeta CDR3 regions. This immuneACCESS table, as held by TCRdb, lists in-frame sequences with V and J called but not all clones. Of the missing ones, under half trace to an unresolved V gene in checked studies; the others have no known cause. The sample table shows some 42,000 clones, and roughly 86% are seen once. The ten largest clones represent 21% of the sample.

A remark on this clone: Its antigen target is currently unknown. Within one base of it there is no much larger clone, and no base qualities were kept.

This receptor was taken from an adult with an advanced solid tumor such as melanoma, head and neck, liver or kidney cancer. The source was CD4+ or CD8+ T cells sorted from blood, collected in a trial of the OX40 agonist ivuxolimab. The sequence links TRBV28 to TRBJ2-3, with the D gene too uncertain to name. In nucleotide form, the sequence is TGTGCCAGCTGGAGTACAGATACGCAGTATTTT. This yields the protein CASWSTDTQYF.